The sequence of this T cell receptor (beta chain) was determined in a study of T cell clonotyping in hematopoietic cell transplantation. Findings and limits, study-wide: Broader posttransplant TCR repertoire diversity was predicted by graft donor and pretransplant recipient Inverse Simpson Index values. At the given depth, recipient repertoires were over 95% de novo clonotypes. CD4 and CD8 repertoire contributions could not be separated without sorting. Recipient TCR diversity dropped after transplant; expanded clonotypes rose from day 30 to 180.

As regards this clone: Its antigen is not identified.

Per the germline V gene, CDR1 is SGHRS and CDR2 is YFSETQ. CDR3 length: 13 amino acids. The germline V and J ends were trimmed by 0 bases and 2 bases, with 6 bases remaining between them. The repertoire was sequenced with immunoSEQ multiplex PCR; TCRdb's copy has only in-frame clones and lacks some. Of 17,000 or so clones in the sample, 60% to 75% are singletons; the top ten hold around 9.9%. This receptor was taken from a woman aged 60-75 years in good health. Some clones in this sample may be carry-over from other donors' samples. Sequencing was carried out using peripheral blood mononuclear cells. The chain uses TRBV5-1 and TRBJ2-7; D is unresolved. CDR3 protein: CASSLAPTYEQYF. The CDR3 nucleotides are TGCGCCAGCAGCTTGGCCCCCACCTACGAGCAGTACTTC.